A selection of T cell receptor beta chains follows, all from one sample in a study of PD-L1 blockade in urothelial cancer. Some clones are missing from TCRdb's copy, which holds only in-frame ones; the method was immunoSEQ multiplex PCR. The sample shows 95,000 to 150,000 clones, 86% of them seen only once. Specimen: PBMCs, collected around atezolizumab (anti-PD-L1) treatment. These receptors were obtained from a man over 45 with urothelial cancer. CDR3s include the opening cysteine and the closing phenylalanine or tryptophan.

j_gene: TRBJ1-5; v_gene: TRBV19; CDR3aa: CATYPGQGPNQPQHF
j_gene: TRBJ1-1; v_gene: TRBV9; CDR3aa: CASSEQGSRTEAFF
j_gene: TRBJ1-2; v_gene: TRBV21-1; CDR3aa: CANSLAGSHYGYTF
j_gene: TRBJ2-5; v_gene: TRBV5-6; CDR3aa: CASSLYSQETQYF
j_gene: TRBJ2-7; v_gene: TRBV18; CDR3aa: CASSLAQGNYEQYF
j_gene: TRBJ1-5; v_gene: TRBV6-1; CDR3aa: CASSEASSPSQPQHF
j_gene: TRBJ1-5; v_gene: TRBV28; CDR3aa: CASSPTGINQPQHF
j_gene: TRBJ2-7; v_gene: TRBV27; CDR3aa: CASSPRGQHSYEQYF
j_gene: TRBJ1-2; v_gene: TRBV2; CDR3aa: CASSPRGTVGDGYTF
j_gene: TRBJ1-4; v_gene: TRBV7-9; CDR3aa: CASSYGTGGDEKLFF
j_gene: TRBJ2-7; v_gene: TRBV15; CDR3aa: CATSREKDKAYEQYF
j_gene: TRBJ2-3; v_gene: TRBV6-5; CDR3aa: CASSYSSGDTQYF
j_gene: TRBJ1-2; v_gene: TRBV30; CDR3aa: CAWSPGGNYGYTF
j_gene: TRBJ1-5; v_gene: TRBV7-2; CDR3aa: CASSDQWSNQPQHF
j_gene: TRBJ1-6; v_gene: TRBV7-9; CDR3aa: CASSPLDSDNSPLHF
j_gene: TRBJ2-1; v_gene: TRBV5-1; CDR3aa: CASSAPSSAISSYNEQFF
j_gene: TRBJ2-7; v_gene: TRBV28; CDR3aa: CASSLPLAGGTEQYF
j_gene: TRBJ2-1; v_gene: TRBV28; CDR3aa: CASSFQFAGVFNEQFF
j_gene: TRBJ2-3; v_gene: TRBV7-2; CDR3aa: CASSTWTSPDTQYF
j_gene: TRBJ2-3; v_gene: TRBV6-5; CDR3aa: CASSPSVAEGDTQYF
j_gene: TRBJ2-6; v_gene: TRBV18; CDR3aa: CASSPRDRGQFGANVLTF
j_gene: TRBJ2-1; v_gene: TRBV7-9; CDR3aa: CASRTGVDEQFF
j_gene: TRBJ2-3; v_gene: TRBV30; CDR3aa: CAWSRRGIRSSTDTQYF
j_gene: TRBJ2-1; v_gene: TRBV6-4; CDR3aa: CASSPKGLAGVVGNEQFF
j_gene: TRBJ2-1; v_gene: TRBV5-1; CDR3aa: CASSLSAIEQFF
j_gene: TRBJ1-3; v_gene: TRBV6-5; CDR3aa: CASSYVLGPGNTIYF
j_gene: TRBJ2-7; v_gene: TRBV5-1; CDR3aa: CASSLGGLTAYEQYF
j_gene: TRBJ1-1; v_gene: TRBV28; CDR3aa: CASSSPGRGGTEAFF
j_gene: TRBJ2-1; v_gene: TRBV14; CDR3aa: CASSQDLGGVVRLVNEQFF
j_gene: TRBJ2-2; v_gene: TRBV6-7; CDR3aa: CARRPPDRPGLAGRTGELFF
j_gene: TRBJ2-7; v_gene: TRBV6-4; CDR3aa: CASTRQYF
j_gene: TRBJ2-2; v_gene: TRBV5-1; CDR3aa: CASSLEPSTGELFF
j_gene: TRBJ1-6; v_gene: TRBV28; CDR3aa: CASTGNTNSPLHF
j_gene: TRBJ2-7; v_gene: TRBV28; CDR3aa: CASRKRQGHEQYF
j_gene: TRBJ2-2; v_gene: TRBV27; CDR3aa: CASSRTGGTGELFF
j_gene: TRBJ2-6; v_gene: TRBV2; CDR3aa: CASSGGAGANVLTF
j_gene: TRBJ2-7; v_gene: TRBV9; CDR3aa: CASSVAAGVEQYF
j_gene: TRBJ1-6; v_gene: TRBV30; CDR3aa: CAWMDQGYSPLHF
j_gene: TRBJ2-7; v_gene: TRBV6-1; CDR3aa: CASMAAGGPYEQYF
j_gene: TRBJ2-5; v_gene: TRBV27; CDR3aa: CASSFAGTSQETQYF
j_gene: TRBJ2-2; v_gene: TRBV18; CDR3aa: CASSPLPPGQGSSGELFF
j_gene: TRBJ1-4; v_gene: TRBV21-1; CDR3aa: CVSSKWRVNEKLFF
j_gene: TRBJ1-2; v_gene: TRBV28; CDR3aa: CASGREGYGYTF
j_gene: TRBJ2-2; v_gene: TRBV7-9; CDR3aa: CASSVSGRLGGELFF
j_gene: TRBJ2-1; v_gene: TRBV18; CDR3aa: CASSPLAGGSDEQFF
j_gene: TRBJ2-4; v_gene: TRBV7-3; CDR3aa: CASGTGGEDIQYF
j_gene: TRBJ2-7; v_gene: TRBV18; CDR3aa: CASSPLADSYEQYF
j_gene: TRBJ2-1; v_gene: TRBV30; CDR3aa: CAWRRERAIYNEQFF
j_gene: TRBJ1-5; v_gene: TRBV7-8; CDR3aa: CASSKMGQRPQHF
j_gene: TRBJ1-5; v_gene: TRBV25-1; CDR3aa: CASSQQGLNQPQHF
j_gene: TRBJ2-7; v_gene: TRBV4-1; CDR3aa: CASSQAVYTHEQYF
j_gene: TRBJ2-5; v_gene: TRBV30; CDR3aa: CAWEKTGFQETQYF
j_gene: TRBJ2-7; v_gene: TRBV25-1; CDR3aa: CASSVAGVYEQYF
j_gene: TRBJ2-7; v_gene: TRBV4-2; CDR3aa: CASSQVSGNTYEQYF
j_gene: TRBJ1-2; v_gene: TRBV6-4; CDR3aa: CASSEQGLSGYTF